These 4 T cell receptor beta chains originate from one sample sequenced in a study of blood T cells in healthy people across ages (dated by TCRdb to between 2014 and 2017). The receptor library was made with 5' RACE. Sequencing used an Illumina HiSeq 2500. A second PCR of roughly 7 to 11 cycles was performed with a sample-barcoded 5' primer and a J-beta primer mix. Using fastp at Q25 and MiXCR, TCRdb reprocessed the public reads and kept productive beta chains. Each record represents a unique CDR3 protein, reported with the most common genes and DNA among its rows. The sample contains 1.5 million to 2 million distinct CDR3 sequences, roughly 28% of them found a single time. Of the sample, over 7% falls within the top ten clones. Sample: blood. All receptors come from a woman in her thirties in good health.

The chain joins TRBV24-1 to TRBJ2-4; 7 bases align to TRBD2. The tail of the sequence fits TRBJ2-5 better, so the J call may be wrong. The germline V gene encodes CDR1 KGHDR and CDR2 SFDVKD. The CDR3 consists of 13 residues. The CDR3 sequence: CATASWREGTQYF. CDR3 DNA: TGTGCCACCGCCTCGTGGAGGGAGGGGACCCAGTACTTC.

The chain couples TRBV11-2 to TRBJ2-1; 14 bases line up with TRBD2. V shed 4 bases and J 8 bases; nucleotides not matched to a gene: 10. This CDR3 comprises 17 residues. CDR1 and CDR2 from the germline V gene are SGHAT and FQNNGV. CDR3 nucleotides: TGTGCCAGCAGCTCTCGACTAGCGGGAGGGGATAGGGATGAGCAGTTCTTC. Translation: CASSSRLAGGDRDEQFF.

This clonotype appeared many times. The rearrangement uses TRBV20-1 and TRBJ2-1, with a possible D match to TRBD1 (6 bases). CDR1 and CDR2 (germline): DFQATT, SNEGSKA (reference sequence). This CDR3 spans 16 amino acids. The CDR3 here is CGGRQAPGPAMDEQFF. In DNA form, the CDR3 reads TGCGGCGGACGACAGGCCCCGGGACCAGCGATGGATGAGCAGTTCTTC.

This clonotype showed up just a few times. The rearrangement links TRBV9 to TRBJ2-5; 10 bases are a match to TRBD2. J was trimmed by 5 bases and V by 8 bases; bases with no gene match: 9. The CDR3 is 14 amino acids. Looked up from germline, CDR1 is SGDLS and CDR2 is YYNGEE. This chain's CDR3 is CARGAGGAGETQYF. The CDR3 DNA is TGTGCCAGAGGAGCGGGAGGGGCCGGCGAGACCCAGTACTTC.